This entry is about one T cell receptor (beta chain). These data are taken from a study of shared clonotypes between healthy human individuals. The CDR3 spans 18 residues. CDR1 and CDR2 from the germline V gene are MDHEN and SYDVKM. Trimming cost V 1 base and J 5 bases; bases outside gene matches: 14. This table comes from immunoSEQ multiplex PCR, and its TCRdb copy is limited to in-frame clones, with some not included. The sample has roughly 520,000 clones, more than 95% seen once. The chain couples TRBV28 to TRBJ1-5; 7 nucleotides agree with TRBD1. Input material: naive CD4+ T cells sorted from blood. Subset indicated: CD45RA+ positively selected. The TCR comes from a woman aged 25 to 39 in good health. The chain's CDR3 is CASSLSFRGTAPDQPQHF. CDR3 DNA: TGTGCCAGCAGTTTATCATTCCGAGGGACAGCACCGGATCAGCCCCAGCATTTT.